A single sample is the source of the 9 T cell receptor beta chains below, sequenced in a study of OX40 agonist ivuxolimab in advanced cancers. Sequenced by immunoSEQ multiplex PCR; TCRdb stores in-frame clones only, minus some. The repertoire includes about 22,000 clones, roughly nine tenths of them detected once, and around 25% sits in the top ten. The sequences come from CD4+ or CD8+ T cells sorted from blood, collected in a trial of the OX40 agonist ivuxolimab. These receptors originate from an adult with an advanced solid tumor such as melanoma, head and neck, liver or kidney cancer.

The chain is built from TRBV10-3 and TRBJ2-7; D ambiguous. Germline CDR1 and CDR2: ENHRY and SYGVKD. Trimming cost V 6 bases and J 0 bases, with 18 bases left between them. The CDR3 contains 16 residues. The CDR3, as DNA: TGTGCCATCAGGGCTTTCGATAGCAAGAGCTCCTACGAGCAGTACTTC. It translates to CAIRAFDSKSSYEQYF.

The rearrangement uses TRBV4-3 and TRBJ2-3; 13 bases map to TRBD2. CDR1 is LGHNA, CDR2 YSLEER, per germline. Unmatched junction bases numbered 5, after V lost 1 base and J lost 4 bases. CDR3 length: 17 residues. The CDR3 nucleotides are TGCGCCAGCAGCCAAGGGACTAGCGGGAGCATAGCAGATACGCAGTATTTT. Its translation: CASSQGTSGSIADTQYF.

The genes are TRBV7-9 and TRBJ2-2, with D possibly being TRBD2 (7 bases). Germline V gene data show CDR1 as SEHNR and CDR2 as FQNEAQ (reference sequence). CDR3 size: 15 residues. V lost 5 bases and J lost 4, with 14 bases in between. The CDR3 sequence is CASSTTGRVTGELFF. The CDR3, as DNA: TGTGCCAGCAGCACAACAGGGAGGGTCACCGGGGAGCTGTTTTTT. The full variable domain, in which reference TRBV7-9 and TRBJ2-2 provide the parts outside the CDR3, is DTGVSQNPRHKITKRGQNVTFRCDPISEHNRLYWYRQTLGQGPEFLTYFQNEAQLEKSRLLSDRFSAERPKGSFSTLEIQRTEQGDSAMYLCASSTTGRVTGELFFGEGSRLTVL.

CDR3 sequence: CASSKGRQTCYGYTF. In DNA, the CDR3 is TGTGCCAGCAGCAAAGGGCGACAGACCTGCTATGGCTACACCTTC. The chain uses TRBV21-1 and TRBJ1-2; the table names TRBD1, a call not compared with the DNA. TRBV21-1 is a pseudogene. The CDR3 has 15 residues.

The chain has TRBV7-9 and TRBJ2-3; D not resolved. Germline CDR1 reads SEHNR; CDR2 reads FQNEAQ (reference sequence). The CDR3 is 13 amino acids. The V gene lost 1 base and the J gene lost 5 bases, with 7 bases spanning the gap. The CDR3 DNA reads TGTGCCAGCAGCTTAGGGAAGCTAGATACGCAGTATTTT. Protein sequence: CASSLGKLDTQYF.

This sequence joins TRBV27 and TRBJ2-2, with D possibly TRBD2 on 6 matching bases. This CDR3 is built from 13 residues. V was shortened by 4 bases and J by 6 bases, with 9 bases between the two germline ends. Germline CDR1 MNHEY, CDR2 SMNVEV (reference sequence). CDR3 nucleotides: TGTGCCAGCAGTTCAGGAGGGTCCGGGGAGCTGTTTTTT. Protein: CASSSGGSGELFF.

This clone was observed a handful of times. The gene calls are TRBV7-6 and TRBJ1-5, with unresolved D. Trimming left V 5 bases short and J 1 base short, with 12 bases between. The germline V gene has CDR1 SGHVS and CDR2 FNYEAQ. This CDR3 contains 15 residues. The CDR3 DNA reads TGTGCCAGCAGCGAAGGGCCCGTAAGCAATCAGCCCCAGCATTTT. It codes for CASSEGPVSNQPQHF.

The genes are TRBV7-2 and TRBJ1-3; no firm D call. The CDR3 totals 13 residues. Between the trimmed V and J ends, which lost 4 bases and 0 bases, there was a span of 4 bases. Germline loops: CDR1 SGHTA, CDR2 FQGNSA. The CDR3 region is CASSWTSGNTIYF. The CDR3 coding sequence is TGTGCCAGCAGCTGGACCTCTGGAAACACCATATATTTT. The entire variable domain, with the rest obtained from reference TRBV7-2 and TRBJ1-3, is as follows: GAGVSQSPSNKVTEKGKDVELRCDPISGHTALYWYRQSLGQGLEFLIYFQGNSAPDKSGLPSDRFSAERTGGSVSTLTIQRTQQEDSAVYLCASSWTSGNTIYFGEGSWLTVV.

This chain uses TRBV21-1 with TRBJ1-4. TRBV21-1 is listed as a pseudogene. The CDR3 is 18 residues long. CDR3 sequence (DNA): TGTGCCAGCAGCAAAGGCCTGACTGACAATGTAGTGGGTGAAAAACTGTTTTTT. This encodes CASSKGLTDNVVGEKLFF.